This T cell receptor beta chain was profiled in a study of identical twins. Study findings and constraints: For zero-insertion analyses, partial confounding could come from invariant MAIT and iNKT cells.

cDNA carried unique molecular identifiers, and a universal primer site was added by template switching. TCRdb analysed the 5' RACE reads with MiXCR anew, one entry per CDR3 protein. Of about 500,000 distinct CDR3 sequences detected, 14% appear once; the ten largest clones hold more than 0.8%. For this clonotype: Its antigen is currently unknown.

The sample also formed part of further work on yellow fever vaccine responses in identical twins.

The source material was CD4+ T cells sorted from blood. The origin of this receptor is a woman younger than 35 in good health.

The CDR3 coding sequence is TGTGCCAGCAGTCGACTAGCGGGAAAAGGCCTCGCAGATACGCAGTATTTT. It codes for CASSRLAGKGLADTQYF. This chain connects TRBV12-3 or TRBV12-4 to TRBJ2-3; 11 bases are a match to TRBD2. V was pared by 5 bases and J by 4 bases, with 11 bases of the junction left unmatched. The CDR3 is 17 residues long.